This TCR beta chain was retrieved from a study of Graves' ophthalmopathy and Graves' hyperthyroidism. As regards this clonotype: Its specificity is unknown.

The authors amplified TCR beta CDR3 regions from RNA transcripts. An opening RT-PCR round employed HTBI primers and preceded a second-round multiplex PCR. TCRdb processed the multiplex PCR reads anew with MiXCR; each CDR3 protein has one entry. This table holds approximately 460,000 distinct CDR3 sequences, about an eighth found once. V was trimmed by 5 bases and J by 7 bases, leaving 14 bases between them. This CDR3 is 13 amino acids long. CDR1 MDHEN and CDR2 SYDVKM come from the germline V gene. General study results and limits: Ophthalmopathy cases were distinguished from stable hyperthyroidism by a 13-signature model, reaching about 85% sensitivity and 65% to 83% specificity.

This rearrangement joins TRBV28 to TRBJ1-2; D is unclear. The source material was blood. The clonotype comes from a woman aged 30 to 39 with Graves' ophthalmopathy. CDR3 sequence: CASSDPLGSGYTF. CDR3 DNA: TGTGCCAGCAGTGACCCCCTAGGAAGTGGCTACACCTTC.